This T cell receptor beta chain was found in a study of cytomegalovirus exposure and HLA in healthy donors. The CDR3 has 15 amino acids. The germline V gene has CDR1 MGHRA and CDR2 YSYEKL. PCR amplification relied on 60 Vbeta primers (plus 13 Jbeta primers). The data were produced by immunoSEQ multiplex PCR, yet TCRdb's version contains in-frame clones alone and is incomplete. In the table there are under 120,000 clones, about 70% of which are singletons. Sequenced: PBMCs. The chain recombines TRBV4-1 with TRBJ2-5, with a possible D match to TRBD1 (6 bases). The end of the DNA aligns better with TRBJ2-7, so the J call may be wrong. The receptor was isolated from a middle-aged man in good health and CMV-seropositive. The CDR3 region has the DNA TGCGCCAGCAGCCGAAACACGGGCAGGGGCTACGAGCAGTACTTC. Translation gives CASSRNTGRGYEQYF.